This T cell receptor (beta chain) was recovered during a study of cytomegalovirus exposure and HLA in healthy donors. Here immunoSEQ multiplex PCR was the method, and the copy in TCRdb shows in-frame clones only, minus some. The sample carries fewer than 400,000 clones, 86% recorded once. This clone was recorded only once. What it binds is not known. Germline V CDR1 and CDR2: MNHEY, SMNVEV (reference sequence). CDR3 length: 14 residues. V was trimmed by 4 bases and J by 1 base, leaving 11 bases between them. Study-level findings and limits: The study listed around 150 cytomegalovirus-associated TCR beta chains.

The J gene is TRBJ2-7, the V gene TRBV27; D is possibly TRBD2 (6 bases). The sequence was collected from a woman younger than 35 in good health and CMV-seronegative. Sequenced input: PBMCs. CDR3 amino acids: CASSSGGLSYEQYF. As DNA, the CDR3 is TGTGCCAGCAGTTCCGGGGGACTGTCCTACGAGCAGTACTTC.